This T cell receptor beta chain stems from a study of cytomegalovirus exposure and HLA in healthy donors. PCR was performed using 60 Vbeta and 13 Jbeta primers. The protocol was immunoSEQ multiplex PCR, while the TCRdb copy is restricted to in-frame clones and leaves out a portion. Of roughly 140,000 clones detected, 70% to 80% appear once; the ten largest clones hold about 3.5%. Broader study findings: In a later analysis, TCR association rates varied by HLA locus: DRB1 most, HLA-C fewest. Some public TCRs appeared in many individuals, while most sequences were rare.

Looked up from germline, CDR1 is SGHKS and CDR2 is YYEKEE (reference sequence). J was trimmed by 3 bases and V by 5 bases; bases with no gene match: 4. The CDR3 spans 15 residues. This clone was counted between two and nine times. Antigen unknown. The gene calls are TRBV5-5 and TRBJ2-1; 11 bases are shared with TRBD2. The source material was PBMCs. This sequence originates from a human donor in good health. CDR3 sequence (DNA): TGTGCCAGCAGTTATCTAGCGGGGGGCTACAATGAGCAGTTCTTC. It codes for CASSYLAGGYNEQFF.